This passage covers 23 T cell receptor beta chains from one sample sequenced in a study of shared clonotypes between healthy human individuals. Some clones are missing from TCRdb's copy, which holds only in-frame ones; the method was immunoSEQ multiplex PCR. In the table there are about 690,000 clones, 80% to 95% of which are singletons. Source material: memory CD8+ T cells from PBMCs. Subset in this sample: CD45RO+ cells pooled with CCR7-negative TemRA cells. The receptors were sampled from a man aged 18 to 35 in good health. Some clones in this sample may be carry-over from other donors' samples.

About this clone itself: Other DNA sequences from this sample encode an identical CDR3 as well. The CDR3 DNA follows: TGTGCCAGCAGCCAAGATCTGGGGAGCTCCTACGAGCAGTACTTC. Encoded protein: CASSQDLGSSYEQYF. The chain uses TRBV4-2 and TRBJ2-7, with a possible D match to TRBD2 (5 bases). Trimming stripped 0 bases from V and 0 bases from J, with 9 bases between. This CDR3 is built from 15 residues. The germline CDR1 and CDR2 sequences are LGHNA and YNFKEQ.

The chain recombines TRBV7-6 with TRBJ2-5; the match to TRBD2 covers 7 bases. The germline V gene has CDR1 SGHVS and CDR2 FNYEAQ. J was trimmed by 2 bases and V by 8 bases; bases with no gene match: 32. The CDR3 consists of 22 residues. For the CDR3, the DNA is TGTGCCAGCGGCCTATACGGGCCAAGGTACGGGATCGCGCGGGAGCTTCAAGAGACCCAGTACTTC. Translated, it gives CASGLYGPRYGIARELQETQYF.

This clone was detected only a few times. The CDR3 sequence is CASSTVPEASYEQYF. Written as DNA, the CDR3 is TGTGCCAGTAGTACGGTCCCCGAAGCCTCCTACGAGCAGTACTTC. The rearrangement links TRBV19 to TRBJ2-7; D not certain. This CDR3 comprises 15 residues. Per the germline V gene, CDR1 is LNHDA and CDR2 is SQIVND (reference sequence). Trimming took 4 bases from V and 0 from J, leaving 13 bases between them.

The gene calls are TRBV30 and TRBJ2-1; D is perhaps TRBD2 (5 bases). This CDR3 comprises 18 residues. Trimming cost V 3 bases and J 0 bases, with 21 bases left between them. Looked up from germline, CDR1 is GTSNPN and CDR2 is SVGIG (reference sequence). The CDR3 loop reads CAWRRLVAEELSYNEQFF. The CDR3 bases are TGTGCCTGGAGGCGCCTGGTGGCGGAGGAACTCTCCTACAATGAGCAGTTCTTC.

The gene calls are TRBV6-5 and TRBJ1-1; the D is unclear. CDR3 length: 13 amino acids. V lost 0 bases and J lost 7, with 9 bases in between. Germline CDR1 is MNHEY and CDR2 is SVGAGI. CDR3 coding DNA: TGTGCCAGCAGTTACTCGGAAGGCTATGAAGCTTTCTTT. Residues: CASSYSEGYEAFF.

The rearrangement links TRBV7-9 to TRBJ2-7; perhaps D is TRBD1 or TRBD2 (5 bases each). V was trimmed by 1 base and J by 3 bases, leaving 13 bases between them. Germline V gene lookup returns CDR1 SEHNR and CDR2 FQNEAQ (reference sequence). This CDR3 region has 15 residues. CDR3 residues: CASSLDSGPNYEQYF. The CDR3 DNA follows: TGTGCCAGCAGCTTAGATTCGGGACCCAACTACGAGCAGTACTTC. Looking up the rest from reference TRBV7-9 and TRBJ2-7 gives the full variable domain: DTGVSQNPRHKITKRGQNVTFRCDPISEHNRLYWYRQTLGQGPEFLTYFQNEAQLEKSRLLSDRFSAERPKGSFSTLEIQRTEQGDSAMYLCASSLDSGPNYEQYFGPGTRLTVT.

The chain combines TRBV5-6 with TRBJ2-1; D call uncertain. This CDR3 comprises 13 residues. Trimming cost V 4 bases and J 3 bases, with 8 bases left between them. Germline CDR1 is SGHDT and CDR2 is YYEEEE. Written as DNA, the CDR3 is TGTGCCAGCAGCCTCCCGTTCTACAATGAGCAGTTCTTC. Its translation is CASSLPFYNEQFF.

CDR3 nucleotides: TGTGCCAGCAGTGAAGCTTTTGGTAGCGGGGGGGGCTCCTGGGAGACCCAGTACTTC. Its translation: CASSEAFGSGGGSWETQYF. The rearrangement joins TRBV2 to TRBJ2-5, with TRBD2 matching over 11 bases. CDR3 length equals 19 residues. Germline CDR1 and CDR2: SNHLY and FYNNEI. With 0 bases clipped from V and 5 bases from J, the junction kept 14 bases outside the gene matches. Together with reference TRBV2 and TRBJ2-5, the CDR3 gives the full variable domain: EPEVTQTPSHQVTQMGQEVILRCVPISNHLYFYWYRQILGQKVEFLVSFYNNEISEKSEIFDDQFSVERPDGSNFTLKIRSTKLEDSAMYFCASSEAFGSGGGSWETQYFGPGTRLLVL.

This sequence joins TRBV7-9 and TRBJ2-7, with a possible D match to TRBD2 (5 bases). Germline CDR1 SEHNR, CDR2 FQNEAQ (reference sequence). Trimming removed 5 bases from V and 2 bases from J, with 16 bases in between. CDR3 length: 15 residues. DNA for the CDR3: TGTGCCAGCAGCCCGAGGGCGGAGAGCCCCTACGAGCAGTACTTC. This sequence encodes CASSPRAESPYEQYF.

The count of this clone is one. This chain connects TRBV29-1 to TRBJ1-2; 9 bases match TRBD1. Germline trimming cut 5 bases from V and 3 bases from J; bases unmatched to any gene: 7. Germline V gives CDR1 SQVTM, CDR2 ANQGSEA. The CDR3 has 14 residues. The CDR3 spells CSVLDRGVDYGYTF. The CDR3 DNA reads TGCAGCGTTTTAGACAGGGGGGTAGACTATGGCTACACCTTC.

The gene calls are TRBV7-9 and TRBJ2-5; D gene ambiguous. The CDR3 is 12 amino acids. V was shortened by 3 bases and J by 3 bases, with 5 bases between the two germline ends. Germline values: CDR1 SEHNR, CDR2 FQNEAQ (reference sequence). The CDR3 loop is CASSLVEETQYF. The CDR3 DNA reads as TGTGCCAGCAGCTTGGTGGAAGAGACCCAGTACTTC. Full variable domain (outside the CDR3, taken from reference TRBV7-9 and TRBJ2-5): DTGVSQNPRHKITKRGQNVTFRCDPISEHNRLYWYRQTLGQGPEFLTYFQNEAQLEKSRLLSDRFSAERPKGSFSTLEIQRTEQGDSAMYLCASSLVEETQYFGPGTRLLVL.

The rearrangement links TRBV10-2 to TRBJ2-5; 13 positions agree with TRBD2. V shed 4 bases and J 1 base; nucleotides not matched to a gene: 6. The germline CDR1 and CDR2 sequences are WSHSY and SAAADI. The CDR3 is made up of 17 amino acids. The CDR3 here is CASSVTSGRPRQETQYF. DNA for the CDR3: TGCGCCAGCAGTGTGACTAGCGGGAGGCCCCGCCAAGAGACCCAGTACTTC.

This sequence joins TRBV28 and TRBJ2-1; D remains ambiguous. Germline values: CDR1 MDHEN, CDR2 SYDVKM. CDR3 length equals 15 residues. V lost 6 bases and J lost 6, with 18 bases in between. CDR3 residues: CASRSLAGFSNEQFF. In DNA, the CDR3 is TGTGCCAGCAGGTCGTTGGCTGGCTTTAGCAATGAGCAGTTCTTC.

V and J are TRBV7-8 and TRBJ2-7, with a weak D call TRBD2 (6 bases). Germline-derived CDR1 and CDR2 are SGHVS and FQNEAQ. This CDR3 region has 14 residues. The V gene lost 3 bases and the J gene lost 3 bases, with 12 bases spanning the gap. For the CDR3, the DNA is TGTGCCAGCAGCTTGGCGGGGCGGGACTACGAGCAGTACTTC. Translation: CASSLAGRDYEQYF.

Notes on this clone: The sample holds other DNA sequences that translate to the same CDR3. In DNA, the CDR3 is TGTGCCAGCAGTTCGGGGAACACTGAAGCTTTCTTT. As protein: CASSSGNTEAFF. The chain couples TRBV27 to TRBJ1-1; no reliable D call. There are 12 residues in the CDR3. With 4 bases removed from V and 1 base from J, the gap between germline ends came to 4 bases. Germline CDR1 and CDR2: MNHEY and SMNVEV (reference sequence).

This clone has more than one count but fewer than ten. Within the sample, other DNA sequences also encode this same CDR3. The chain employs TRBV27 and TRBJ2-7, with D uncertain. The V end lost 2 bases, the J end lost 2 bases, and 7 bases lay between the germline ends. Germline V CDR1 and CDR2: MNHEY, SMNVEV (reference sequence). The CDR3 has 13 amino acids. The CDR3 protein is CASSLGRTYEQYF. For the CDR3, the DNA is TGTGCCAGCAGTTTAGGCAGGACCTACGAGCAGTACTTC.

This CDR3 is CASSAGGPYNEQFF. In DNA, the CDR3 is TGTGCCAGCAGTGCAGGGGGTCCCTACAATGAGCAGTTCTTC. The chain recombines TRBV27 with TRBJ2-1, with 7 bases lining up with TRBD1. Germline lookup yields CDR1 MNHEY and CDR2 SMNVEV (reference sequence). This CDR3 contains 14 residues. The V gene end was trimmed by 5 bases and the J gene end by 2 bases; junction bases not matched to a gene: 3.

The rearrangement links TRBV27 to TRBJ2-5, with 13 bases fitting TRBD2. CDR3 length equals 16 residues. Trimming took 4 bases from V and 4 from J; bases not matched to a gene: 6. Germline V lookup: CDR1 MNHEY, CDR2 SMNVEV (reference sequence). The chain's CDR3 is CASSSRLAGGLETQYF. Here the CDR3 DNA reads TGTGCCAGCAGTTCCCGACTAGCGGGAGGTCTAGAGACCCAGTACTTC.

This chain joins TRBV7-8 and TRBJ2-1; 9 nucleotides align to TRBD1. V shed 8 bases and J 6 bases; nucleotides not matched to a gene: 5. Germline-derived CDR1 and CDR2 are SGHVS and FQNEAQ. This CDR3 spans 13 amino acids. The CDR3, as DNA: TGTGCCAGCTGGGACAGGGCAACCAATGAGCAGTTCTTC. Translation gives CASWDRATNEQFF. The full variable domain, completed using reference TRBV7-8 and TRBJ2-1, is GAGVSQSPRYKVAKRGQDVALRCDPISGHVSLFWYQQALGQGPEFLTYFQNEAQLDKSGLPSDRFFAERPEGSVSTLKIQRTQQEDSAVYLCASWDRATNEQFFGPGTRLTVL.

J is TRBJ2-7 and V is TRBV5-1; TRBD1 or TRBD2 may be the D gene (5 bases each). There are 13 residues in the CDR3. The V gene lost 4 bases and the J gene lost 6 bases, with 14 bases spanning the gap. Germline-derived CDR1 and CDR2 are SGHRS and YFSETQ. The CDR3 coding sequence is TGCGCCAGCAGCGTCACCTTGAGGGGCGAGCAGTACTTC. This gives the protein CASSVTLRGEQYF.

The chain is built from TRBV19 and TRBJ2-1, with D perhaps matching TRBD1 or TRBD2 (5 bases each). Germline loops: CDR1 LNHDA, CDR2 SQIVND (reference sequence). The V and J ends lost 5 bases and 6 bases respectively, with 8 bases between them. The CDR3 runs to 12 residues. CDR3 in amino acids: CASSLGTNEQFF. CDR3 sequence (DNA): TGTGCCAGTAGTTTGGGGACCAATGAGCAGTTCTTC.

V usage is TRBV9 and J usage is TRBJ2-7, with 12 bases matching TRBD2. Germline V CDR1 and CDR2: SGDLS, YYNGEE. V was clipped by 2 bases and J by 6 bases; unmatched bases: 3. There are 14 residues in the CDR3. In nucleotides, the CDR3 is TGTGCCAGCAGCGTGGGGGGACTAGCGGGCGAGCAGTACTTC. Translation gives CASSVGGLAGEQYF.

The gene calls are TRBV4-3 and TRBJ2-7; 12 nucleotides agree with TRBD2. CDR1 and CDR2 from the germline V gene are LGHNA and YSLEER. The V gene end was trimmed by 0 bases and the J gene end by 10 bases; junction bases not matched to a gene: 16. CDR3 length: 18 amino acids. The CDR3 reads CASSQEDGGRLAGELQYF. CDR3 coding DNA: TGCGCCAGCAGCCAAGAGGATGGTGGGCGACTAGCGGGGGAGTTACAGTACTTC.